This T cell receptor (beta chain) was recorded in a study of PD-1 blockade in classical Hodgkin lymphoma. Study observations and caveats: Compared with healthy donors, newly diagnosed patients reportedly showed lower baseline TCR diversity. Causes of the repertoire differences remain undefined, possibly disease activity or prior therapy.

Time point meaning: newly diagnosed, previously untreated cHL patient sample. For comparison, PBMCs from newly diagnosed, untreated classical Hodgkin lymphoma were used. Sequenced by immunoSEQ multiplex PCR; TCRdb stores in-frame clones only, minus some. The data contain tens of thousands of clones, roughly 93% of them singletons. Details on this clone: The antigen is undetermined.

The sample taken for sequencing was peripheral blood mononuclear cells (PBMCs). The clonotype comes from a human donor with classical Hodgkin lymphoma.

The CDR3 loop is CAGMDRDLGYTF. CDR3 DNA: TGTGCCGGGATGGATAGGGACCTAGGCTACACCTTC. The V gene is TRBV19, the J gene TRBJ1-2; D is perhaps TRBD1 (5 bases). This CDR3 comprises 12 residues. CDR1 and CDR2 (germline): LNHDA, SQIVND (reference sequence). With 11 bases removed from V and 8 bases from J, the gap between germline ends came to 18 bases.